This is a list of T cell receptor beta chains from one sample in a study of blood T cell repertoires in COVID-19. The table came from immunoSEQ multiplex PCR; TCRdb's copy has only in-frame clones and leaves some out. The sample holds 95,000 to 150,000 clones, just over 85% seen once. Specimen: peripheral blood. The source of these receptors is a woman in her fifties or sixties with active or convalescent COVID-19. Each CDR3 is given with its conserved first and last residue. A D gene is named only where the DNA matches it firmly. Clone size is not always given. Where it is, it says once, few, many or a class for expanded clones.

V gene,clone size,D gene,J gene,CDR3 protein,CDR3 DNA
TRBV25-1,NA,NA,TRBJ1-2,CASSDGSRGSYGYTF,TGTGCCAGCAGTGATGGTAGCAGGGGCTCCTATGGCTACACCTTC
TRBV6-2/TRBV6-3,NA,TRBD2,TRBJ2-3,CASSGGRRFDTQYF,TGTGCCAGCAGCGGCGGGAGAAGGTTTGATACGCAGTATTTT
TRBV18,NA,TRBD1,TRBJ2-1,CASSLGTDSYNEQFF,TGTGCCAGCTCACTTGGGACAGACTCCTACAATGAGCAGTTCTTC
TRBV7-2,NA,NA,TRBJ1-1,CASSSTDRGFGKTEAFF,TGTGCCAGCAGCTCAACAGATCGGGGATTCGGAAAAACTGAAGCTTTCTTT
TRBV18,NA,TRBD2,TRBJ2-7,CASSPRWTSGSRGYEQYF,TGTGCCAGCTCACCACGTTGGACTAGCGGGAGTCGAGGTTACGAGCAGTACTTC
TRBV7-3,NA,NA,TRBJ1-1,CASSLRANTEAFF,TGTGCCAGCAGCTTAAGGGCCAACACTGAAGCTTTCTTT
TRBV7-9,NA,NA,TRBJ1-3,CAEGESGNTIYF,TGTGCCGAAGGGGAATCGGGAAACACCATATATTTT
TRBV5-1,NA,TRBD2,TRBJ2-3,CASSLSASGDTQYF,TGCGCCAGCAGCTTGTCGGCTAGCGGAGATACGCAGTATTTT
TRBV7-2,NA,NA,TRBJ1-4,CASSPGGQSNEKLFF,TGTGCCAGCAGCCCAGGTGGGCAGTCTAATGAAAAACTGTTTTTT
TRBV19,NA,NA,TRBJ1-1,CASSILGDGTEAFF,TGTGCCAGTAGTATACTCGGGGATGGTACTGAAGCTTTCTTT
TRBV18,NA,NA,TRBJ2-2,CASSPTSQGTGELFF,TGTGCCAGCTCACCAACTTCCCAGGGCACCGGGGAGCTGTTTTTT
TRBV6-5,NA,NA,TRBJ1-1,CASSYSGRVPEAFF,TGTGCCAGCAGTTACTCGGGCAGGGTTCCTGAAGCTTTCTTT
TRBV7-7,NA,TRBD2,TRBJ2-1,CASSLTSGSANEQFF,TGTGCTAGCAGCTTGACTAGCGGGAGTGCGAATGAGCAGTTCTTC
TRBV19,once,NA,TRBJ2-6,CASSNRRGPGANVLTF,TGTGCCAGTAGTAATCGGAGGGGGCCGGGGGCCAACGTCCTGACTTTC
TRBV18,once,NA,TRBJ1-1,CASSPPTDLNTEAFF,TGTGCCAGCTCACCACCGACAGATTTGAACACTGAAGCTTTCTTT
TRBV7-2,NA,NA,TRBJ1-1,CASSLRGTTELNTEAFF,TGTGCCAGCAGCCTAAGGGGGACGACAGAGCTAAACACTGAAGCTTTCTTT
TRBV18,NA,NA,TRBJ2-1,CASSPQRGNEQFF,TGTGCCAGCTCACCACAAAGGGGGAATGAGCAGTTCTTC
TRBV30,NA,NA,TRBJ1-6,CAWSVGRAVALHF,TGTGCCTGGAGTGTTGGCAGGGCGGTGGCCCTCCACTTT
TRBV6-2/TRBV6-3,NA,NA,TRBJ2-1,CASSYSAGDNEQFF,TGTGCCAGCAGTTACTCGGCAGGGGACAATGAGCAGTTCTTC
TRBV6-5,NA,NA,TRBJ1-5,CASEKGTYDQPQHF,TGTGCCAGTGAAAAGGGGACATACGATCAGCCCCAGCATTTT
TRBV7-8,NA,NA,TRBJ2-3,CATSEGSLTDTQYF,TGTGCCACCTCTGAGGGCAGTCTCACAGATACGCAGTATTTT
TRBV4-2,NA,NA,TRBJ2-1,CASSPVPNEQFF,TGTGCCAGCAGCCCCGTTCCTAATGAGCAGTTCTTC
TRBV19,NA,TRBD2,TRBJ2-7,CASSMYSAGVDEQYF,TGTGCCAGTAGTATGTACAGTGCGGGGGTAGACGAGCAGTACTTC
TRBV19,NA,TRBD2,TRBJ2-3,CASNQLAGDHTQYF,TGTGCCAGTAATCAACTAGCGGGAGATCATACGCAGTATTTT
TRBV27,NA,NA,TRBJ1-4,CASSSGATNEKLFF,TGTGCCAGCAGTTCGGGGGCAACTAATGAAAAACTGTTTTTT
TRBV27,NA,NA,TRBJ1-2,CASSPQGLGYGYTF,TGTGCCAGCAGCCCCCAGGGGCTTGGCTATGGCTACACCTTC
TRBV6-2/TRBV6-3,NA,TRBD2,TRBJ2-1,CASSYSLAGNEQFF,TGTGCCAGCAGTTACTCCCTAGCGGGGAATGAGCAGTTCTTC
TRBV7-8,NA,NA,TRBJ2-7,CASSLARISSYEQYF,TGTGCCAGCAGCTTAGCGCGTATTAGCTCCTACGAGCAGTACTTC
TRBV29-1,NA,NA,TRBJ2-3,CVLRGTYTDTQYF,TGCGTGCTTCGCGGGACTTACACAGATACGCAGTATTTT
TRBV11-2,NA,TRBD1,TRBJ1-1,CASSPRDSGMNTEAFF,TGTGCCAGCAGCCCGAGGGACAGTGGTATGAACACTGAAGCTTTCTTT
TRBV7-2,few,NA,TRBJ2-3,CASSLGDTTDTQYF,TGTGCCAGCAGCTTAGGTGACACCACAGATACGCAGTATTTT
TRBV4-2,NA,TRBD2,TRBJ2-3,CASSQDLTSGRRDTQYF,TGTGCCAGCAGCCAAGATCTAACTAGCGGGAGGAGAGATACGCAGTATTTT
TRBV30,NA,NA,TRBJ1-4,CVLEGVNEKLFF,TGTGTCCTAGAGGGGGTTAATGAAAAACTGTTTTTT
TRBV27,NA,NA,TRBJ1-5,CASSYRDNQPQHF,TGTGCCAGCAGTTACAGGGATAATCAGCCCCAGCATTTT
TRBV28,NA,NA,TRBJ2-1,CASRTGPRGSYNEQFF,TGTGCCAGCAGAACGGGGCCACGGGGGTCCTACAATGAGCAGTTCTTC
TRBV6-5,NA,NA,TRBJ1-4,CASSRTGSTNEKLFF,TGTGCCAGCAGTCGGACGGGGTCAACTAATGAAAAACTGTTTTTT
TRBV5-1,NA,TRBD1,TRBJ1-1,CASSNSGTASNTEAFF,TGCGCCAGCAGCAATAGCGGGACAGCCTCTAACACTGAAGCTTTCTTT
TRBV5-8,NA,NA,TRBJ2-2,CASSLAGGELFF,TGTGCCAGCAGCTTGGCGGGCGGGGAGCTGTTTTTT
TRBV19,NA,NA,TRBJ2-3,CAITNPQVSGGDTQYF,TGTGCCATCACGAACCCCCAGGTATCAGGAGGGGATACGCAGTATTTT
TRBV4-3,NA,NA,TRBJ2-5,CASSQDLRGLQGPQYF,TGCGCCAGCAGCCAAGATTTACGGGGTCTCCAAGGGCCCCAGTACTTC
TRBV4-3,NA,TRBD2,TRBJ2-3,CASSQSGTSATDTQYF,TGCGCCAGCAGCCAATCCGGGACTAGCGCCACAGATACGCAGTATTTT
TRBV28,NA,NA,TRBJ2-2,CASSTGSSGELFF,TGTGCCAGCAGTACAGGGTCCTCCGGGGAGCTGTTTTTT
TRBV7-2,NA,NA,TRBJ1-5,CASSQMAGAGQPQHF,TGTGCCAGCAGCCAAATGGCAGGGGCGGGTCAGCCCCAGCATTTT
TRBV2,NA,TRBD1,TRBJ1-4,CASSMTGVEKLFF,TGTGCCAGCAGCATGACAGGGGTAGAAAAACTGTTTTTT
TRBV3-1/TRBV3-2,NA,NA,TRBJ2-3,CASSQVGLASTDTQYF,TGTGCCAGCAGCCAAGTTGGTCTAGCGAGCACAGATACGCAGTATTTT
TRBV27,NA,TRBD2,TRBJ2-7,CASSLTSGSYEQYF,TGTGCCAGCAGTTTGACTAGCGGGAGCTACGAGCAGTACTTC
TRBV7-2,once,TRBD2,TRBJ2-3,CASSFLLAGSDTQYF,TGTGCCAGCAGCTTTTTACTAGCGGGATCAGATACGCAGTATTTT
TRBV5-4,NA,NA,TRBJ1-5,CASSLPDQPQHF,TGTGCCAGCAGCTTGCCTGATCAGCCCCAGCATTTT
TRBV12-3/TRBV12-4,NA,TRBD1,TRBJ1-2,CASSRQGYGYTF,TGTGCCAGCAGTCGACAGGGTTATGGCTACACCTTC
TRBV27,NA,NA,TRBJ1-4,CASSLLGKNEKLFF,TGTGCCAGCAGTTTACTCGGGAAGAATGAAAAACTGTTTTTT
TRBV19,NA,NA,TRBJ2-1,CASKSPRGNEQFF,TGTGCCAGTAAGAGCCCCCGGGGGAATGAGCAGTTCTTC
TRBV9,once,NA,TRBJ2-2,CASSGARGGTGELFF,TGTGCCAGCAGCGGAGCCAGAGGGGGCACCGGGGAGCTGTTTTTT
TRBV28,NA,NA,TRBJ1-1,CASSPAGIGYTEAFF,TGTGCCAGCAGCCCAGCGGGAATTGGTTACACTGAAGCTTTCTTT
TRBV15,once,NA,TRBJ2-3,CATSRVSRLVTDTQYF,TGTGCCACCAGCAGAGTCTCTAGACTCGTCACAGATACGCAGTATTTT
TRBV7-8,NA,TRBD2,TRBJ2-2,CASSLTRLAGAVGELFF,TGTGCCAGCAGCTTAACCCGGCTAGCGGGAGCGGTCGGGGAGCTGTTTTTT
TRBV11-3,NA,NA,TRBJ2-7,CAPNRESYEQYF,TGTGCCCCGAACAGGGAGTCCTACGAGCAGTACTTC